A selection of T cell receptor beta chains follows, all from one sample in a study of blood T cell repertoires in COVID-19. The protocol was immunoSEQ multiplex PCR, while the TCRdb copy is restricted to in-frame clones and leaves out a portion. Here the sample spans 200,000 to 250,000 clones, approximately 86% being singletons. Sample: peripheral blood. All receptors come from a woman aged 45-65 years with COVID-19, enrolled during active disease. Both conserved end residues are part of each CDR3. D genes are given only for firm matches. Not every row has a clone size; where given, it reads once, few, many or a size class.

j_gene: TRBJ2-1; v_gene: TRBV11-3; d_gene: .; abundance: .; CDR3aa: CASSFPPTGEQFF; CDR3nt: TGTGCCAGCAGCTTCCCACCCACGGGGGAGCAGTTCTTC
j_gene: TRBJ2-3; v_gene: TRBV19; d_gene: TRBD1; abundance: .; CDR3aa: CASSGEGTGGAVDTQYF; CDR3nt: TGTGCCAGTAGTGGAGAGGGGACAGGGGGCGCAGTAGATACGCAGTATTTT
j_gene: TRBJ1-2; v_gene: TRBV2; d_gene: .; abundance: few; CDR3aa: CATLRGFRANYGYTF; CDR3nt: TGTGCCACCCTGAGAGGGTTTCGTGCGAACTATGGCTACACCTTC
j_gene: TRBJ2-3; v_gene: TRBV24-1; d_gene: TRBD2; abundance: .; CDR3aa: CATSDLRVAGGTDTQYF; CDR3nt: TGTGCCACCAGTGATTTGCGGGTAGCGGGGGGAACGGATACGCAGTATTTT
j_gene: TRBJ1-1; v_gene: TRBV5-1; d_gene: TRBD1; abundance: .; CDR3aa: CASSLRDRDILNTEAFF; CDR3nt: TGCGCCAGCAGCCTCCGGGACAGGGATATTTTGAACACTGAAGCTTTCTTT
j_gene: TRBJ2-3; v_gene: TRBV30; d_gene: .; abundance: .; CDR3aa: CAWSVRGPGTQYF; CDR3nt: TGTGCCTGGAGTGTACGTGGCCCGGGGACGCAGTATTTT
j_gene: TRBJ1-2; v_gene: TRBV11-3; d_gene: .; abundance: .; CDR3aa: CASSLDGRIRYGYTF; CDR3nt: TGTGCCAGCAGCTTAGATGGCAGAATAAGATATGGCTACACCTTC
j_gene: TRBJ1-4; v_gene: TRBV12-5; d_gene: .; abundance: .; CDR3aa: CASGLGLGRGEKLFF; CDR3nt: TGTGCTAGTGGTTTGGGCTTGGGAAGGGGTGAAAAACTGTTTTTT
j_gene: TRBJ1-1; v_gene: TRBV7-2; d_gene: TRBD1; abundance: .; CDR3aa: CASSSPGQGWAEAFF; CDR3nt: TGTGCCAGCAGCTCGCCGGGACAGGGTTGGGCTGAAGCTTTCTTT
j_gene: TRBJ2-2; v_gene: TRBV24-1; d_gene: TRBD2; abundance: .; CDR3aa: CATSAPRAGDNTGELFF; CDR3nt: TGTGCCACCAGTGCCCCCAGGGCGGGAGATAACACCGGGGAGCTGTTTTTT
j_gene: TRBJ1-3; v_gene: TRBV7-8; d_gene: TRBD1; abundance: .; CDR3aa: CASSLGIRGADTIYF; CDR3nt: TGTGCCAGCAGCTTAGGAATCAGGGGGGCGGACACCATATATTTT
j_gene: TRBJ1-5; v_gene: TRBV28; d_gene: .; abundance: .; CDR3aa: CASRLGLSNQPQHF; CDR3nt: TGTGCCAGCAGGCTGGGACTTAGCAATCAGCCCCAGCATTTT
j_gene: TRBJ1-5; v_gene: TRBV7-9; d_gene: .; abundance: .; CDR3aa: CASSLASANQPQHF; CDR3nt: TGTGCCAGCAGTCTAGCTTCAGCTAATCAGCCCCAGCATTTT
j_gene: TRBJ2-2; v_gene: TRBV5-4; d_gene: TRBD2; abundance: .; CDR3aa: CASSPGGGWRTGELFF; CDR3nt: TGTGCCAGCAGCCCGGGGGGGGGTTGGCGAACCGGGGAGCTGTTTTTT
j_gene: TRBJ1-1; v_gene: TRBV19; d_gene: TRBD1; abundance: once; CDR3aa: CASRTGSVLGAFF; CDR3nt: TGTGCCAGTAGGACAGGGAGTGTATTGGGAGCTTTCTTT
j_gene: TRBJ2-3; v_gene: TRBV9; d_gene: TRBD2; abundance: .; CDR3aa: CASSVFGGARTDTQYF; CDR3nt: TGTGCCAGCAGCGTATTCGGGGGGGCCCGCACAGATACGCAGTATTTT
j_gene: TRBJ1-2; v_gene: TRBV7-9; d_gene: TRBD1; abundance: .; CDR3aa: CASSLTDRGRGYTF; CDR3nt: TGTGCCAGCAGTTTGACGGACAGGGGGCGAGGCTACACCTTC
j_gene: TRBJ2-3; v_gene: TRBV6-1; d_gene: TRBD2; abundance: .; CDR3aa: CASSEALRGNTDTQYF; CDR3nt: TGTGCCAGCAGTGAAGCTCTGCGGGGGAACACAGATACGCAGTATTTT
j_gene: TRBJ2-7; v_gene: TRBV27; d_gene: TRBD1; abundance: .; CDR3aa: CASSHRDRTSYEQYF; CDR3nt: TGTGCCAGCAGTCACCGGGACAGGACCTCCTACGAGCAGTACTTC
j_gene: TRBJ1-1; v_gene: TRBV14; d_gene: TRBD1; abundance: .; CDR3aa: CASSQDRRRGRGDTEAFF; CDR3nt: TGTGCCAGCAGCCAAGATAGAAGGAGGGGGCGCGGGGACACTGAAGCTTTCTTT
j_gene: TRBJ1-5; v_gene: TRBV6-2/TRBV6-3; d_gene: TRBD1; abundance: .; CDR3aa: CASSYSLQGGVQPQHF; CDR3nt: TGTGCCAGCAGTTACTCCTTACAGGGGGGCGTCCAGCCCCAGCATTTT
j_gene: TRBJ2-7; v_gene: TRBV5-6; d_gene: .; abundance: .; CDR3aa: CASSLPTGIEQYF; CDR3nt: TGTGCCAGCAGCTTGCCCACAGGGATCGAGCAGTACTTC
j_gene: TRBJ2-3; v_gene: TRBV10-3; d_gene: .; abundance: .; CDR3aa: CAIGAGGTDTQYF; CDR3nt: TGTGCCATCGGGGCAGGGGGCACAGATACGCAGTATTTT
j_gene: TRBJ1-1; v_gene: TRBV19; d_gene: .; abundance: .; CDR3aa: CASSIIPQVPTEAFF; CDR3nt: TGTGCCAGTAGTATCATTCCTCAGGTCCCCACTGAAGCTTTCTTT
j_gene: TRBJ2-3; v_gene: TRBV6-5; d_gene: .; abundance: .; CDR3aa: CASSYSNGVADTQYF; CDR3nt: TGTGCCAGCAGTTACTCGAACGGGGTGGCAGATACGCAGTATTTT
j_gene: TRBJ2-4; v_gene: TRBV28; d_gene: .; abundance: .; CDR3aa: CASSLYLILTGENIQYF; CDR3nt: TGTGCCAGCAGTTTATACCTAATCTTAACGGGGGAAAACATTCAGTACTTC
j_gene: TRBJ1-2; v_gene: TRBV5-5; d_gene: TRBD1; abundance: .; CDR3aa: CASSQIQGARGYTF; CDR3nt: TGTGCCAGCAGCCAGATACAGGGGGCGCGTGGCTACACCTTC
j_gene: TRBJ2-5; v_gene: TRBV10-3; d_gene: TRBD1; abundance: .; CDR3aa: CAISSDRGRETQYF; CDR3nt: TGTGCCATCAGTTCGGACAGGGGGAGAGAGACCCAGTACTTC
j_gene: TRBJ1-5; v_gene: TRBV24-1; d_gene: .; abundance: .; CDR3aa: CATGPGEHQPQHF; CDR3nt: TGTGCCACCGGTCCAGGGGAGCATCAGCCCCAGCATTTT
j_gene: TRBJ2-1; v_gene: TRBV14; d_gene: TRBD2; abundance: few; CDR3aa: CASSQVGLASVIHNEQFF; CDR3nt: TGTGCCAGCAGCCAAGTGGGACTAGCGTCGGTCATCCACAATGAGCAGTTCTTC
j_gene: TRBJ2-4; v_gene: TRBV25-1; d_gene: .; abundance: .; CDR3aa: CASPEGALAKNIQYF; CDR3nt: TGTGCCAGCCCAGAAGGGGCACTAGCCAAAAACATTCAGTACTTC
j_gene: TRBJ1-2; v_gene: TRBV7-2; d_gene: .; abundance: .; CDR3aa: CASSLRAGAYTF; CDR3nt: TGTGCCAGCAGCTTAAGAGCAGGCGCTTACACCTTC
j_gene: TRBJ1-4; v_gene: TRBV4-3; d_gene: .; abundance: .; CDR3aa: CASSSQVNEKLFF; CDR3nt: TGCGCCAGCAGTTCCCAGGTTAATGAAAAACTGTTTTTT
j_gene: TRBJ2-1; v_gene: TRBV11-3; d_gene: TRBD1; abundance: .; CDR3aa: CASSPHQGAYEQFF; CDR3nt: TGTGCCAGCAGTCCACACCAGGGGGCGTATGAGCAGTTCTTC
j_gene: TRBJ1-2; v_gene: TRBV2; d_gene: .; abundance: many; CDR3aa: CASMRLSPYGYTF; CDR3nt: TGTGCCAGCATGAGACTCTCTCCTTATGGCTACACCTTC